The T cell receptor (beta chain) under discussion was sequenced for a study of lymphopenia after photon versus proton radiotherapy (dated by TCRdb to between 2018 and 2021). Regarding the study in general: Photon and proton radiation therapy were compared by the study for their immunological effects in patients with gastrointestinal tumors who developed high-grade lymphopenia. The cohort comprised 15 to 20 patients with gastrointestinal tumors who received either photon or proton therapy and then developed lymphopenia. The study was designed to characterize how the impact on the immune system differs between the two radiation modalities. What the study reported, not specific to this receptor: During treatment, patients who received proton therapy stayed relatively stable, whereas patients who received photon therapy lost naive T cells and TCR diversity and gained effector/memory populations. Across the cohort, an inverse correlation was found between a larger post-nadir drop in TCR diversity and overall survival time among patients who died. The survival association was assessed only in patients who died, and the authors presented better survival with proton therapy as a possibility rather than a demonstrated result. After the lymphocyte count nadir, repertoires from photon-treated patients showed oligoclonal expansion, particularly of CD8+ Temra cells, and this expansion drove the decline in diversity.

For CDR1 and CDR2, the germline V gene (reference sequence) lists DFQATT and SNEGSKA. The junction shows trimming of 6 bases on V and 10 bases on J, plus 13 bases between the germline ends. The cysteine opens and the phenylalanine closes a CDR3 of 11 amino acids. Only the CDR3 part of the read is kept: 33 bases, read in frame from the first base. Libraries were constructed by the immunoSEQ multiplex PCR assay. Deep sequencing of rearranged TCR beta loci, alongside multiparametric flow cytometry, was used to profile T cell repertoires. TCRdb re-hosts the immuneACCESS table, in-frame sequences only. Its copies lack some clones; in the studies checked, an unresolved V gene accounts for under half of them, and the cause for the rest is not known. Recorded for this sample are 25,000 to 30,000 clones; roughly four fifths of them occurred a single time. The ten largest account for roughly 3.5% of the sample.

This clone was seen only a few times. Its target antigen remains unknown. No qualities accompany the bases; no much larger clone lies one base away. This TCR came from a woman between 45 and 65 years old with pancreatic cancer. This chain joins TRBV20-1 to TRBJ2-1; possibly the D gene is TRBD1, per 6 matching bases. The specimen comprised peripheral blood, sampled from a patient treated with photon-based radiotherapy. The nucleotide sequence is given as TGCAGTGCCACAGGGCCAGGGGAGCAGTTCTTC. Its translation is CSATGPGEQFF.